This T cell receptor beta chain originates from a study of T-cell reconstitution after alpha-beta-depleted transplantation in children. Construction of the TCRbeta library involved unique molecular identifiers. TCRdb redid the calling of the PCR reads with MiXCR, one entry per CDR3 protein. Of approximately 91,000 distinct CDR3 sequences in the sample, approximately 9.2% were seen once. This CDR3 region has 13 residues. Germline-derived CDR1 and CDR2 are DFQATT and SNEGSKA (reference sequence). V was clipped by 3 bases and J by 1 base, with 8 bases between them. In its sample, this clonotype was seen many times.

Here the sequenced sample was PBMCs from the stem cell graft donor, taken from the stem cell graft. This receptor was obtained from a human donor who donated a stem cell graft to a child with congenital amegakaryocytic thrombocytopenia. The rearrangement links TRBV20-1 to TRBJ2-3; weak D call: TRBD2 (5 bases). CDR3 sequence: CSASPGGTDTQYF. CDR3 DNA sequence: TGCAGTGCTAGCCCCGGGGGCACAGATACGCAGTATTTT.